The 30 T cell receptor beta chains listed next were all sequenced from one sample in a study of T-cell reconstitution after alpha-beta-depleted transplantation in children. This sample's TCRbeta library carried unique molecular identifier barcodes. TCRdb reanalysed the PCR reads using MiXCR and keeps one entry per CDR3 protein. The table lists hundreds of thousands of distinct CDR3 sequences, roughly 17% of them singletons. The source was PBMCs from the stem cell graft donor, collected from the stem cell graft. The source of these receptors is a human donor who donated a stem cell graft to a child with acute myeloid leukemia.

This chain uses TRBV3-1 with TRBJ1-3; D gene ambiguous. V was clipped by 1 base and J by 0 bases, with 10 bases between them. Looked up from germline, CDR1 is LGHDT and CDR2 is YNNKEL (reference sequence). This CDR3 is 16 amino acids long. The CDR3 is CASSQVDRNSGNTIYF. In nucleotides, the CDR3 is TGTGCCAGCAGCCAAGTCGACCGAAACTCTGGAAACACCATATATTTT.

This clonotype was counted many times. The J gene is TRBJ2-7, the V gene TRBV7-2; 10 nucleotides agree with TRBD1. This CDR3 contains 14 residues. Germline CDR1 SGHTA, CDR2 FQGNSA. V lost 1 base to trimming and J lost 7 bases; unmatched junction nucleotides: 4. This CDR3 is CASSLGQGAWEQYF. The CDR3 nucleotides read TGTGCCAGCAGCTTAGGACAGGGGGCTTGGGAGCAGTACTTC.

This clonotype was seen repeatedly, ten times or more. This chain joins TRBV15 and TRBJ1-1, with D unresolved. The CDR3 extends over 13 amino acids. V was trimmed by 4 bases and J by 4 bases, leaving 10 bases between them. In germline, CDR1 is LNHNV, CDR2 YYDKDF (reference sequence). The CDR3 loop is CATSIGRSTEAFF. The CDR3 DNA follows: TGTGCCACCAGCATTGGTCGTAGCACTGAAGCTTTCTTT.

This clonotype came up a few times. The gene calls are TRBV9 and TRBJ2-1; 10 nucleotides line up with TRBD1. With 4 bases clipped from V and 5 bases from J, the junction kept 9 bases outside the gene matches. The CDR3 is made up of 16 amino acids. Germline values: CDR1 SGDLS, CDR2 YYNGEE. CDR3 sequence: CASSPTGTGAHNEQFF. CDR3 bases: TGTGCCAGCAGCCCGACGGGGACAGGGGCACACAATGAGCAGTTCTTC.

This clonotype was observed a handful of times. The chain uses TRBV12-3 or TRBV12-4 and TRBJ1-1; 8 positions agree with TRBD1. The CDR3 is 15 amino acids. Trimming at V came to 5 bases and at J to 5 bases, leaving 10 bases not matched to a gene. The CDR3 here is CASSPGDRGGTEAFF. The CDR3 DNA reads TGTGCCAGCAGTCCAGGAGACAGGGGAGGAACTGAAGCTTTCTTT.

CDR3 DNA: TGTGCCAGCAGCTTGGTTTCCACCCAAGAGACCCAGTACTTC. This translates into CASSLVSTQETQYF. The chain employs TRBV5-6 and TRBJ2-5, with D hard to call. Between the trimmed V and J ends, which lost 0 bases and 1 base, there was a span of 7 bases. The germline V gene encodes CDR1 SGHDT and CDR2 YYEEEE. This CDR3 comprises 14 residues. Using reference TRBV5-6 and TRBJ2-5 for the parts outside the CDR3, the full variable domain is DAGVTQSPTHLIKTRGQQVTLRCSPKSGHDTVSWYQQALGQGPQFIFQYYEEEERQRGNFPDRFSGHQFPNYSSELNVNALLLGDSALYLCASSLVSTQETQYFGPGTRLLVL.

This clonotype showed up just a few times. The genes are TRBV24-1 and TRBJ1-3, with D maybe TRBD1 (5 bases). Germline values: CDR1 KGHDR, CDR2 SFDVKD. The CDR3 is 20 residues long. V was cut by 0 bases and J by 1 base, with 21 bases left in between. For the CDR3, the DNA is TGTGCCACCAGTGATTTGACCTTTTCCGGGGACCCTTCGTCTGGAAACACCATATATTTT. It codes for CATSDLTFSGDPSSGNTIYF.

This clonotype was seen ten or more times. The gene calls are TRBV27 and TRBJ1-1, with D uncertain. Germline CDR1 is MNHEY and CDR2 is SMNVEV (reference sequence). This CDR3 is built from 14 residues. Trimming removed 5 bases at V and 0 bases at J, with 10 bases between. CDR3 nucleotide sequence: TGTGCCAGCAGTGTGACCGGTATGAACACTGAAGCTTTCTTT. Its protein product is CASSVTGMNTEAFF.

The rearrangement uses TRBV20-1 and TRBJ2-1; 7 bases fit TRBD2. The CDR3 is 15 amino acids. The V gene end was trimmed by 6 bases and the J gene end by 4 bases; junction bases not matched to a gene: 12. CDR1 and CDR2 (germline): DFQATT, SNEGSKA (reference sequence). CDR3 bases: TGCAGTGCCCTACCACCTAGCGGCCCATACAATGAGCAGTTCTTC. Translated: CSALPPSGPYNEQFF.

This chain joins TRBV12-3 or TRBV12-4 and TRBJ2-1; D is possibly TRBD1 (7 bases). The V end lost 6 bases, the J end lost 7 bases, and 16 bases lay between the germline ends. The CDR3 is 14 amino acids. CDR3 sequence (DNA): TGTGCCAGCAGCGTGGAGGGGGCACAAAATGAGCAGTTCTTC. It is translated as CASSVEGAQNEQFF.

The chain joins TRBV5-6 to TRBJ1-2; 7 bases are a match to TRBD1. Germline CDR1 reads SGHDT; CDR2 reads YYEEEE. V was clipped by 4 bases and J by 5 bases; unmatched bases: 5. The CDR3 runs 13 residues. In nucleotides, the CDR3 is TGTGCCAGCAGCCCGACAGGGCCTTATGGCTACACCTTC. As protein: CASSPTGPYGYTF.

This rearrangement joins TRBV10-1 to TRBJ2-2; D is ambiguous. Germline loops: CDR1 WNHNN, CDR2 SYGVQD (reference sequence). Trimming cost V 4 bases and J 4 bases, with 7 bases left between them. The CDR3 sequence is 13 residues long. CDR3 bases: TGCGCCAGCAGTGCGAGACTCACCGGGGAGCTGTTTTTT. This gives the protein CASSARLTGELFF.

This clonotype was recorded many times. The chain employs TRBV30 and TRBJ1-1; 7 bases line up with TRBD1. Losses at the gene ends were 2 bases for V and 6 bases for J; bases not matched to a gene: 12. The CDR3 runs to 15 residues. Germline CDR1 reads GTSNPN; CDR2 reads SVGIG (reference sequence). Here the CDR3 DNA reads TGTGCCTGGAGTCCTCGGGACAGAGTGACGTCTGAAGCTTTCTTT. Translating gives CAWSPRDRVTSEAFF.

In its sample, this clonotype was seen a few times. The CDR3 DNA reads TGTGCCAGCAGACCCATAAGGGCTAGCGGGGGAAATGAGCAGTTCTTC. Protein: CASRPIRASGGNEQFF. The rearrangement uses TRBV28 and TRBJ2-1; the match to TRBD2 covers 10 bases. The CDR3 is 16 amino acids. Trimming took 6 bases from V and 7 from J; bases not matched to a gene: 12. Germline-derived CDR1 and CDR2 are MDHEN and SYDVKM.

On this clonotype itself: A much larger clone differs by one base, so this may be a read error. The J gene is TRBJ2-1, the V gene TRBV7-2, with 8 bases that match TRBD1. TRBJ2-7 matches the DNA end more closely, so the J call is doubtful. The germline gives CDR1 SGHTA, CDR2 FQGNSA. This CDR3 has 16 residues. CDR3 nucleotides: TGTGCCAGCAGCTTAGCCTCCGGGACAGGTGACAATGAGCAGTACTTC. This sequence encodes CASSLASGTGDNEQYF.

The genes are TRBV5-6 and TRBJ1-5; D is unresolved. Germline-derived CDR1 and CDR2 are SGHDT and YYEEEE. Between the trimmed V and J ends, which lost 0 bases and 6 bases, there was a span of 10 bases. The CDR3 totals 14 residues. Here the CDR3 reads CASSLASGAQPQHF. Written as DNA, the CDR3 is TGTGCCAGCAGCTTGGCGTCCGGAGCTCAGCCCCAGCATTTT.

The chain uses TRBV25-1 and TRBJ2-1; 9 nucleotides line up with TRBD1. Germline assignment: CDR1 MGHDK and CDR2 SYGVNS. The CDR3 is 18 residues long. The ends lost 0 bases at V and 5 bases at J; junction bases unmatched: 11. The CDR3 bases are TGTGCCAGCAGTGAATATTTTGGGGCACAGGGGGCGGACAATGAGCAGTTCTTC. Amino acids: CASSEYFGAQGADNEQFF.

This clonotype has at least ten counts. The DNA of the CDR3 is TGCAGTGCTAGTACTAGCTACAATGAGCAGTTCTTC. It yields the protein CSASTSYNEQFF. This chain joins TRBV20-1 and TRBJ2-1, with a tentative D call TRBD2 (5 bases). Trimming pared 3 bases from V and 3 bases from J, leaving 6 bases between. There are 12 residues in the CDR3. Germline CDR1 DFQATT, CDR2 SNEGSKA (reference sequence).

This clonotype has just a few counts. The CDR3 here is CASSEWDPYEQYF. The DNA of the CDR3 is TGTGCCAGCAGTGAATGGGATCCCTACGAGCAGTACTTC. The chain uses TRBV25-1 and TRBJ2-7; D not certain. Germline V CDR1 and CDR2: MGHDK, SYGVNS. The V end was cut by 1 base, the J end by 2 bases, with 6 bases between. The CDR3 loop spans 13 amino acids.

This clonotype was seen a handful of times. The chain is built from TRBV20-1 and TRBJ2-5; D is uncertain. CDR3 length: 13 residues. Trimming cost V 6 bases and J 6 bases, with 17 bases left between them. CDR1 DFQATT and CDR2 SNEGSKA come from the germline V gene (reference sequence). This chain's CDR3 is CSASQPAWKTQYF. Here the CDR3 DNA reads TGCAGTGCCTCCCAACCTGCGTGGAAGACCCAGTACTTC.

The table lists this clonotype with many counts. The V gene is TRBV20-1, the J gene TRBJ2-3; no clear D gene. Trimming shortened V by 5 bases and J by 1 base, and 7 bases separated the two germline ends. This CDR3 has 12 residues. Per germline, CDR1 DFQATT and CDR2 SNEGSKA (reference sequence). The CDR3 loop reads CSASWGTDTQYF. CDR3 nucleotides: TGCAGTGCTTCCTGGGGCACAGATACGCAGTATTTT.

The chain couples TRBV20-1 to TRBJ2-3, with D tentatively TRBD2 (5 bases). V lost 1 base and J 6 bases, leaving 17 bases between the germline ends. The CDR3 contains 15 residues. Per the germline V gene, CDR1 is DFQATT and CDR2 is SNEGSKA (reference sequence). This CDR3 is CSARVDYLAVDTQYF. CDR3 in DNA: TGCAGTGCTAGAGTTGACTACCTTGCCGTGGATACGCAGTATTTT.

This clonotype was detected many times. The gene calls are TRBV20-1 and TRBJ1-4; TRBD1 is a possible D gene (5 bases). The germline V and J ends were trimmed by 2 bases and 8 bases, with 21 bases remaining between them. This CDR3 region has 16 residues. Germline loops: CDR1 DFQATT, CDR2 SNEGSKA (reference sequence). The CDR3 loop is CSARPRTLGGEEKLFF. CDR3 nucleotides: TGCAGTGCTAGACCCAGGACACTCGGTGGTGAAGAAAAACTGTTTTTT.

The chain couples TRBV10-3 to TRBJ2-3, with 10 nucleotides matching TRBD1. Trimming removed 9 bases from V and 3 bases from J; junction bases left unmatched: 6. Germline CDR1 ENHRY, CDR2 SYGVKD. The CDR3 loop spans 14 amino acids. The CDR3 is CAMAGTGVTDTQYF. The CDR3 DNA is TGTGCCATGGCCGGGACAGGGGTGACAGATACGCAGTATTTT.

The rearrangement uses TRBV20-1 and TRBJ2-1, with 7 nucleotides matching TRBD2. CDR1 and CDR2 (germline): DFQATT, SNEGSKA (reference sequence). Trimming removed 7 bases from V and 2 bases from J; junction bases left unmatched: 8. The CDR3 is made up of 14 amino acids. CDR3 residues: CSVSPGGTYNEQFF. CDR3 in DNA: TGCAGTGTTTCACCGGGGGGAACCTACAATGAGCAGTTCTTC.

This clonotype was counted between two and nine times. V gene TRBV20-1 combines with J gene TRBJ2-5; the match to TRBD2 covers 8 bases. CDR1 and CDR2 (germline): DFQATT, SNEGSKA (reference sequence). After removal of 6 bases from V and 4 bases from J, the junction contained 10 bases not matched to a gene. The CDR3 consists of 14 residues. CDR3 sequence reads: CSAPLSGGSETQYF. As DNA, the CDR3 is TGCAGTGCCCCTTTAAGCGGGGGTTCAGAGACCCAGTACTTC.

The sample holds a few counts of this clonotype. This chain connects TRBV4-2 to TRBJ1-5; D not certain. CDR3 size: 16 residues. Trimming pared 4 bases from V and 1 base from J, leaving 14 bases between. The germline gives CDR1 LGHNA, CDR2 YNFKEQ. In DNA, the CDR3 is TGTGCCAGCAGCCGCGAAGTGATCCCAAGCAATCAGCCCCAGCATTTT. This encodes CASSREVIPSNQPQHF.

This clonotype was counted between two and nine times. The rearrangement links TRBV30 to TRBJ1-3, with D perhaps matching TRBD1 (5 bases). The V end was cut by 8 bases, the J end by 0 bases, with 14 bases between. The CDR3 length is 14 residues. The germline V gene has CDR1 GTSNPN and CDR2 SVGIG (reference sequence). The CDR3 region is CASRGRYSGNTIYF. CDR3 nucleotide sequence: TGTGCCAGTCGGGGACGGTACTCTGGAAACACCATATATTTT.

This clonotype was seen many times. This sequence joins TRBV5-1 and TRBJ2-2; TRBD2 aligns across 7 bases. Trimming removed 2 bases from V and 4 bases from J; junction bases left unmatched: 14. The V gene's germline CDR1 is SGHRS and CDR2 YFSETQ. The CDR3 runs 18 residues. CDR3 protein: CASSFGLAETISTGELFF. The CDR3 nucleotides are TGCGCCAGCAGCTTCGGGCTAGCGGAGACCATTAGCACCGGGGAGCTGTTTTTT. Variable domain in full (rest from reference TRBV5-1 and TRBJ2-2): KAGVTQTPRYLIKTRGQQVTLSCSPISGHRSVSWYQQTPGQGLQFLFEYFSETQRNKGNFPGRFSGRQFSNSRSEMNVSTLELGDSALYLCASSFGLAETISTGELFFGEGSRLTVL.

This clonotype was seen a few times. The chain employs TRBV28 and TRBJ1-2; D is possibly TRBD1 (6 bases). V was cut by 3 bases and J by 4 bases, with 12 bases left in between. This CDR3 spans 14 amino acids. In germline, CDR1 is MDHEN, CDR2 SYDVKM. The CDR3 sequence is CASSFGTPIYGYTF. CDR3 DNA sequence: TGTGCCAGCAGTTTCGGGACACCAATCTATGGCTACACCTTC.